Listed here is a single T cell receptor beta chain. The germline V gene has CDR1 SGDLS and CDR2 YYNGEE. The V and J ends lost 3 bases and 4 bases, in that order; junction bases with no gene match: 6. This CDR3 is 17 amino acids long. Time point here: pretreatment peripheral blood. Patient disease was locally advanced or metastatic urothelial carcinoma. Only in-frame clones appear in the TCRdb table, and some are missing; sequencing was by immunoSEQ multiplex PCR. The table has tens of thousands of clones, roughly 82% seen once. The data stem from a study of PD-L1 blockade in urothelial cancer. This TCR came from a man between 45 and 60 years old with urothelial cancer. The gene calls are TRBV9 and TRBJ2-3, with 15 nucleotides matching TRBD2. The sample was PBMCs, taken around atezolizumab (anti-PD-L1) treatment. The CDR3 sequence: CASSARTSGRAADTQYF. CDR3 nucleotide sequence: TGTGCCAGCAGCGCCCGGACTAGCGGGAGGGCCGCAGATACGCAGTATTTT.